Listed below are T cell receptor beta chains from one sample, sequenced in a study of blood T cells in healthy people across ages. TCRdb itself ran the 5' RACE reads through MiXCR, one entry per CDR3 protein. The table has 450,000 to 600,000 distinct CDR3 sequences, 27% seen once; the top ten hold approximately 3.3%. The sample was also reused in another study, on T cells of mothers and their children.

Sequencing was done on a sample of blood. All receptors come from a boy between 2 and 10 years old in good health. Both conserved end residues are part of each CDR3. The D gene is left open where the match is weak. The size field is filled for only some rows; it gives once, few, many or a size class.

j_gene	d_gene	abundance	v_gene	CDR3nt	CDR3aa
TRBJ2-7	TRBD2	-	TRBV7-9	TGTGCCAGCAGCTTGAGCGGGAGAAAGGGAGACGAGCAGTACTTC	CASSLSGRKGDEQYF
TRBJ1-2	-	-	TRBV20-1	TGCAGTGCTAGAGATACTTTTCGGGCAGGCGTAGATGGCTACACCTTC	CSARDTFRAGVDGYTF
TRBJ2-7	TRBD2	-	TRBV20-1	TGCAGTGCTGTAGTACCGGGACTAGCAGGACACGAGCAGTACTTC	CSAVVPGLAGHEQYF
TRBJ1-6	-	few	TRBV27	TGTGCCAGCAGTTTCAAGGTCCATAATTCACCCCTCCACTTT	CASSFKVHNSPLHF
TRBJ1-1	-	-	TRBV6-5	TGTGCCAGCAGTTTAACACAGATCCCGAACACTGAAGCTTTCTTT	CASSLTQIPNTEAFF
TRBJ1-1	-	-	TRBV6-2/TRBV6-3	TGTGCCAGCAGTACCAGGAACACTGAAGCTTTCTTT	CASSTRNTEAFF
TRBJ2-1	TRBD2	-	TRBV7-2	TGTGCCAGCAGCTCCCAGGGCCTAGCGGGGAATGAGCAGTTCTTC	CASSSQGLAGNEQFF
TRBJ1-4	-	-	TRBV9	TGTGCCAGCAGCGTACCAGGGATATTGAGTGAAAAACTGTTTTTT	CASSVPGILSEKLFF
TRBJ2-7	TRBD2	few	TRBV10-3	TGTGCCATCAGTGCCAGCGGGGCCTCCTACGAGCAGTACTTC	CAISASGASYEQYF
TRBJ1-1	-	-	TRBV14	TGTGCCAGCAGCCAAGAACCCGGGTCCACTGAAGCTTTCTTT	CASSQEPGSTEAFF
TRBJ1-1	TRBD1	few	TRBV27	TGTGCCAGCACCCCCCGTCGGACAGGGAACACTGAAGCTTTCTTT	CASTPRRTGNTEAFF
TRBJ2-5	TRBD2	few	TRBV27	TGTGCCAGCAGTTTATTAGCGGGCGAGGGGACCCAGTACTTC	CASSLLAGEGTQYF
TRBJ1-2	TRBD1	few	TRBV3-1	TGTGCCAGCAGCCACCATGGGACAGGGGGCCGGGGCTACACCTTC	CASSHHGTGGRGYTF
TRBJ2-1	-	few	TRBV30	TGTGCTTGCGGTCGTAGCAATGAGCAGTTCTTC	CACGRSNEQFF
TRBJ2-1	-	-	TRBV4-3	TGCGCCAGCAGCCAAGATAGGCTAGGGGGAGGTGAGCAGTTCTTC	CASSQDRLGGGEQFF